A selection of T cell receptor beta chains follows, all from one sample in a study of cytomegalovirus exposure and HLA in healthy donors. Generated by immunoSEQ multiplex PCR, the TCRdb table keeps only in-frame clones and is missing some. This table has approximately 150,000 clones, approximately 79% appearing once. The material sequenced was PBMCs. All receptors derive from a woman in her 30s in good health and CMV-seronegative. CDR3s include the opening cysteine and the closing phenylalanine or tryptophan. Fields, in order: CDR3 protein, CDR3 DNA, clone size, D gene, V gene, J gene. The D gene is left open where the match is weak. Size values are once, few and many counts, or a class for expanded clones, and some rows have none.

CDR3 protein: CAWARGGRGDEQFF
CDR3 DNA: TGTGCCTGGGCCCGCGGCGGGAGAGGAGATGAGCAGTTCTTC
clone size: -
D gene: TRBD2
V gene: TRBV30
J gene: TRBJ2-1

CDR3 protein: CASSVDKGAPGANVLTF
CDR3 DNA: TGTGCCAGCAGCGTAGATAAGGGAGCCCCTGGGGCCAACGTCCTGACTTTC
clone size: -
D gene: -
V gene: TRBV9
J gene: TRBJ2-6

CDR3 protein: CASSLDGGSYEQYF
CDR3 DNA: TGTGCCAGCAGCTTGGACGGGGGGTCCTACGAGCAGTACTTC
clone size: -
D gene: TRBD2
V gene: TRBV5-5
J gene: TRBJ2-7

CDR3 protein: CASSLYLAGGALNYGYTF
CDR3 DNA: TGTGCCAGCAGTTTATACCTGGCAGGGGGCGCGCTGAACTATGGCTACACCTTC
clone size: -
D gene: TRBD1
V gene: TRBV28
J gene: TRBJ1-2

CDR3 protein: CASSWDRSSTDTQYF
CDR3 DNA: TGCGCCAGCAGCTGGGACAGGTCCAGCACAGATACGCAGTATTTT
clone size: -
D gene: TRBD1
V gene: TRBV5-1
J gene: TRBJ2-3

CDR3 protein: CASSPSGNTEAFF
CDR3 DNA: TGTGCCAGCTCACCGTCAGGGAACACTGAAGCTTTCTTT
clone size: -
D gene: -
V gene: TRBV18
J gene: TRBJ1-1

CDR3 protein: CASSVGVTDTQYF
CDR3 DNA: TGTGCCAGCAGCGTCGGGGTGACAGATACGCAGTATTTT
clone size: -
D gene: -
V gene: TRBV9
J gene: TRBJ2-3

CDR3 protein: CATRGAGRAYEQYF
CDR3 DNA: TGTGCCACGCGGGGGGCAGGCCGAGCCTACGAGCAGTACTTC
clone size: -
D gene: TRBD2
V gene: TRBV27
J gene: TRBJ2-7

CDR3 protein: CASSFIAGATYEQYF
CDR3 DNA: TGTGCCAGCAGCTTTATAGCGGGAGCCACCTACGAGCAGTACTTC
clone size: -
D gene: TRBD2
V gene: TRBV7-9
J gene: TRBJ2-7

CDR3 protein: CASTRSLIGGEKLFF
CDR3 DNA: TGTGCCAGCACCCGATCGCTTATAGGGGGCGAAAAACTGTTTTTT
clone size: -
D gene: TRBD1
V gene: TRBV27
J gene: TRBJ1-4

CDR3 protein: CASSSGLAGGTEQFF
CDR3 DNA: TGTGCCAGCAGTTCGGGACTAGCGGGGGGTACGGAGCAGTTCTTC
clone size: -
D gene: TRBD2
V gene: TRBV6-5
J gene: TRBJ2-1

CDR3 protein: CASSPRGGDTEAFF
CDR3 DNA: TGCGCCAGCAGCCCTCGGGGGGGGGATACTGAAGCTTTCTTT
clone size: -
D gene: -
V gene: TRBV5-1
J gene: TRBJ1-1

CDR3 protein: CASSLTYGSLMNTEAFF
CDR3 DNA: TGTGCCAGCAGCCTAACCTACGGGAGTTTAATGAACACTGAAGCTTTCTTT
clone size: -
D gene: -
V gene: TRBV7-2
J gene: TRBJ1-1

CDR3 protein: CASSYQGRPLEDGYTF
CDR3 DNA: TGTGCCAGCAGTTACCAAGGCCGCCCCCTGGAGGATGGCTACACCTTC
clone size: -
D gene: -
V gene: TRBV6-6
J gene: TRBJ1-2

CDR3 protein: CASSLNREETQYF
CDR3 DNA: TGTGCCAGCAGCTTAAACAGGGAAGAGACCCAGTACTTC
clone size: -
D gene: -
V gene: TRBV7-9
J gene: TRBJ2-5

CDR3 protein: CASRQHGLAGGRKTQYF
CDR3 DNA: TGTGCCAGCAGACAACACGGACTAGCGGGGGGGAGGAAGACCCAGTACTTC
clone size: -
D gene: TRBD2
V gene: TRBV27
J gene: TRBJ2-5

CDR3 protein: CASSQDRGTNTEAFF
CDR3 DNA: TGCGCCAGCAGCCAGGACAGGGGGACGAACACTGAAGCTTTCTTT
clone size: few
D gene: TRBD1
V gene: TRBV5-1
J gene: TRBJ1-1

CDR3 protein: CAWTRTSGSGEQYF
CDR3 DNA: TGTGCCTGGACTCGGACTAGCGGGAGTGGCGAGCAGTACTTC
clone size: -
D gene: TRBD2
V gene: TRBV30
J gene: TRBJ2-7

CDR3 protein: CASRVTRTDTQYF
CDR3 DNA: TGTGCCAGCAGGGTAACCAGGACAGATACGCAGTATTTT
clone size: -
D gene: -
V gene: TRBV2
J gene: TRBJ2-3

CDR3 protein: CASAPGVSSNQPQHF
CDR3 DNA: TGTGCTAGTGCCCCAGGGGTTTCTAGCAATCAGCCCCAGCATTTT
clone size: -
D gene: -
V gene: TRBV12-5
J gene: TRBJ1-5

CDR3 protein: CASSTPGGTSGRAEETQYF
CDR3 DNA: TGTGCCAGCAGCACCCCGGGGGGAACTAGCGGGAGGGCCGAAGAGACCCAGTACTTC
clone size: -
D gene: TRBD2
V gene: TRBV13
J gene: TRBJ2-5

CDR3 protein: CASSQLDLLVAGELFF
CDR3 DNA: TGCGCCAGCAGCCAGTTAGATCTCCTGGTGGCCGGGGAGCTGTTTTTT
clone size: -
D gene: -
V gene: TRBV4-1
J gene: TRBJ2-2

CDR3 protein: CASSLMGTEGGSNQPQHF
CDR3 DNA: TGTGCCAGCTCCCTCATGGGCACAGAGGGCGGGAGCAATCAGCCCCAGCATTTT
clone size: -
D gene: -
V gene: TRBV18
J gene: TRBJ1-5

CDR3 protein: CAISAGSFDTQYF
CDR3 DNA: TGTGCCATCAGCGCCGGGAGTTTCGATACGCAGTATTTT
clone size: -
D gene: -
V gene: TRBV10-3
J gene: TRBJ2-3

CDR3 protein: CASRAPAGNTYEQYF
CDR3 DNA: TGTGCCAGTAGGGCCCCGGCGGGAAACACCTACGAGCAGTACTTC
clone size: -
D gene: -
V gene: TRBV19
J gene: TRBJ2-7

CDR3 protein: CASSLSAGGNTEAFF
CDR3 DNA: TGCGCCAGCAGCTTGTCGGCGGGGGGGAACACTGAAGCTTTCTTT
clone size: once
D gene: -
V gene: TRBV5-1
J gene: TRBJ1-1

CDR3 protein: CASSGTGGYINQPQHF
CDR3 DNA: TGTGCCAGCAGTGGGACAGGGGGTTACATTAATCAGCCCCAGCATTTT
clone size: -
D gene: TRBD1
V gene: TRBV2
J gene: TRBJ1-5

CDR3 protein: CASSLAGTSYEQYF
CDR3 DNA: TGTGCCAGCAGCTTGGCGGGGACTTCCTACGAGCAGTACTTC
clone size: -
D gene: -
V gene: TRBV11-1
J gene: TRBJ2-7

CDR3 protein: CASSLGTGVATDTQYF
CDR3 DNA: TGTGCCAGCAGCTTGGGGACAGGGGTTGCCACAGATACGCAGTATTTT
clone size: -
D gene: TRBD1
V gene: TRBV5-4
J gene: TRBJ2-3

CDR3 protein: CASSIWGQGIVYEQYF
CDR3 DNA: TGTGCCAGTAGTATCTGGGGACAGGGGATCGTCTACGAGCAGTACTTC
clone size: -
D gene: TRBD1
V gene: TRBV19
J gene: TRBJ2-7

CDR3 protein: CAISRLAGSTDTQYF
CDR3 DNA: TGTGCCATCAGCCGACTAGCGGGTAGCACAGATACGCAGTATTTT
clone size: -
D gene: TRBD2
V gene: TRBV10-3
J gene: TRBJ2-3

CDR3 protein: CASSLLRGRDTEAFF
CDR3 DNA: TGCGCCAGCAGCTTGCTAAGGGGGCGGGACACTGAAGCTTTCTTT
clone size: -
D gene: TRBD1
V gene: TRBV5-1
J gene: TRBJ1-1

CDR3 protein: CASSSPRRHGYTF
CDR3 DNA: TGTGCCAGCAGTTCCCCGCGGAGGCATGGCTACACCTTC
clone size: -
D gene: -
V gene: TRBV28
J gene: TRBJ1-2

CDR3 protein: CASSLSGYEQYF
CDR3 DNA: TGTGCCAGCAGCTTATCCGGCTACGAGCAGTACTTC
clone size: -
D gene: -
V gene: TRBV13
J gene: TRBJ2-7

CDR3 protein: CASSLRSATNEKLFF
CDR3 DNA: TGCGCCAGCAGCCTGAGGAGTGCAACTAATGAAAAACTGTTTTTT
clone size: -
D gene: -
V gene: TRBV4-1
J gene: TRBJ1-4

CDR3 protein: CASRQALNTGELFF
CDR3 DNA: TGCGCCAGCAGACAGGCCCTGAACACCGGGGAGCTGTTTTTT
clone size: few
D gene: -
V gene: TRBV10-2
J gene: TRBJ2-2

CDR3 protein: CASSYSLPSTDTQYF
CDR3 DNA: TGTGCCAGCAGTTACAGTCTTCCTAGCACAGATACGCAGTATTTT
clone size: -
D gene: -
V gene: TRBV27
J gene: TRBJ2-3

CDR3 protein: CASRGGTEAFF
CDR3 DNA: TGCGCCAGCAGAGGGGGCACTGAAGCTTTCTTT
clone size: few
D gene: -
V gene: TRBV10-2
J gene: TRBJ1-1

CDR3 protein: CASSLGQGRGYTF
CDR3 DNA: TGTGCCAGCAGCCTCGGACAGGGAAGGGGCTACACCTTC
clone size: -
D gene: TRBD1
V gene: TRBV11-2
J gene: TRBJ1-2

CDR3 protein: CASSLAGGEPNQPQHF
CDR3 DNA: TGTGCCAGCAGCTTAGCAGGGGGCGAACCCAATCAGCCCCAGCATTTT
clone size: -
D gene: TRBD1
V gene: TRBV7-9
J gene: TRBJ1-5